The 16 T cell receptor beta chains below all came from one sample that was sequenced in a study of cytomegalovirus exposure and HLA in healthy donors. Researchers ran the PCR with 60 Vbeta and 13 Jbeta primers. Clones were read by immunoSEQ multiplex PCR, and TCRdb kept only the in-frame ones, dropping some. The sample gives about 140,000 clones, 76% of which show up once; about 3.8% is in the top ten. What was sequenced was PBMCs. These receptor sequences come from a man aged 18 to 35 in good health and CMV-seronegative.

Remarks on this clone: Other DNA sequences within the sample encode an identical CDR3. The chain joins TRBV5-4 to TRBJ2-1, with 7 bases that match TRBD2. Germline V gene lookup returns CDR1 SGHNT and CDR2 YYREEE (reference sequence). J lost 6 bases, V lost 1 base, and 1 base had no gene match. The CDR3 sequence is 13 residues long. As DNA, the CDR3 is TGTGCCAGCAGCTTGCCGGGGGGCAATGAGCAGTTCTTC. This translates into CASSLPGGNEQFF.

The chain carries TRBV6-1 and TRBJ2-7, with 8 bases lining up with TRBD1. The germline gives CDR1 MNHNS, CDR2 SASEGT. The junction had 6 bases not matched to a gene; V was cut back by 7 bases and J by 4 bases. CDR3 size: 13 residues. In DNA, the CDR3 is TGTGCCAGCAAAGGACAGGGACGATACGAGCAGTACTTC. As protein: CASKGQGRYEQYF.

This clone was counted only a few times. The gene calls are TRBV29-1 and TRBJ2-1; 8 nucleotides align to TRBD2. The length of the CDR3 is 15 residues. The junction had 11 bases not matched to a gene; V was cut back by 1 base and J by 9 bases. Per germline, CDR1 SQVTM and CDR2 ANQGSEA. CDR3 bases: TGCAGCGTTGAAGGGGTAGGCGGGGGGCAGGGTGAGCAGTTCTTC. This translates into CSVEGVGGGQGEQFF.

This CDR3 reads CASRPSGRVTDTQYF. The DNA of the CDR3 is TGTGCCAGCCGGCCTAGCGGGAGGGTCACAGATACGCAGTATTTT. This chain connects TRBV27 to TRBJ2-3, with 12 bases lining up with TRBD2. Germline V gives CDR1 MNHEY, CDR2 SMNVEV (reference sequence). The CDR3 has 15 amino acids. The J segment lost 2 bases and the V segment lost 8 bases, leaving 5 bases of the junction unmatched.

CDR3: CASSYSWGGNTEAFF. CDR3 coding DNA: TGTGCCAGCAGTTACTCGTGGGGAGGAAACACTGAAGCTTTCTTT. J is TRBJ1-1 and V is TRBV6-5; D gene uncertain. The CDR3 is 15 amino acids. Germline V gene lookup returns CDR1 MNHEY and CDR2 SVGAGI. V lost 0 bases, J lost 2 bases, and 10 bases lay in between.

This chain connects TRBV5-1 to TRBJ2-1; TRBD2 aligns across 8 bases. The J segment lost 0 bases and the V segment lost 1 base, leaving 3 bases of the junction unmatched. The CDR3 length is 16 residues. Germline V gives CDR1 SGHRS, CDR2 YFSETQ. The CDR3 region has the DNA TGCGCCAGCAGCTTGACTAGCGGCGCCTCCTACAATGAGCAGTTCTTC. The encoded protein is CASSLTSGASYNEQFF.

The chain links TRBV27 to TRBJ2-4; D possibly corresponds to TRBD2 (6 bases). The V end was cut by 5 bases, the J end by 5 bases, with 16 bases between. CDR3 size: 15 residues. Germline CDR1 reads MNHEY; CDR2 reads SMNVEV (reference sequence). The CDR3 here is CASSTSRDSENIQYF. Here the CDR3 DNA reads TGTGCCAGCAGTACGAGCCGGGACTCCGAAAACATTCAGTACTTC.

The CDR3 region is CASSSKETSGSKNEQFF. The DNA for the CDR3 is TGCGCCAGCAGCTCGAAGGAAACTAGCGGGAGTAAAAATGAGCAGTTCTTC. The chain links TRBV5-1 to TRBJ2-1; 11 bases are shared with TRBD2. The CDR3 is 17 amino acids. V lost 3 bases to trimming and J lost 7 bases; unmatched junction nucleotides: 12. Per the germline V gene, CDR1 is SGHRS and CDR2 is YFSETQ.

The rearrangement joins TRBV10-1 to TRBJ2-7; 7 bases are a match to TRBD2. With 3 bases clipped from V and 5 bases from J, the junction kept 10 bases outside the gene matches. CDR1 WNHNN and CDR2 SYGVQD come from the germline V gene (reference sequence). The CDR3 runs to 15 residues. This CDR3 reads CASSEYGGSGDEQYF. Here the CDR3 DNA reads TGCGCCAGCAGTGAATATGGCGGGAGTGGCGACGAGCAGTACTTC.

Only a few counts were recorded for this clone. The chain has TRBV6-1 and TRBJ2-5, with D possibly matching TRBD1 (5 bases). TRBJ2-7 explains the end of the DNA better; the J call may be wrong. The CDR3 length is 15 residues. The germline CDR1 and CDR2 sequences are MNHNS and SASEGT. The CDR3 loop is CASSELRGSSYEQYF. In DNA form, the CDR3 reads TGTGCCAGCAGTGAACTAAGGGGTAGCTCCTACGAGCAGTACTTC.

V is TRBV7-9 and J is TRBJ2-7; 11 bases are a match to TRBD2. Unmatched junction bases numbered 4, after V lost 5 bases and J lost 1 base. The length of the CDR3 is 15 residues. Per the germline V gene, CDR1 is SEHNR and CDR2 is FQNEAQ (reference sequence). CDR3 amino acids: CASSIGLAGSYEQYF. The CDR3 nucleotides read TGTGCCAGCAGCATAGGACTAGCGGGTTCCTACGAGCAGTACTTC.

The chain is built from TRBV5-1 and TRBJ1-4; D unclear. The V gene's germline CDR1 is SGHRS and CDR2 YFSETQ. V lost 4 bases and J lost 5, with 15 bases in between. The CDR3 is 15 residues long. The CDR3 bases are TGCGCCAGCAGCCAGGTCACCTCGGGGAATGAAAAACTGTTTTTT. This sequence encodes CASSQVTSGNEKLFF.

Worth noting for this clone: The sample holds other DNA sequences that translate to the same CDR3. The chain is built from TRBV30 and TRBJ1-2; 8 nucleotides match TRBD1. V was clipped by 2 bases and J by 4 bases; unmatched bases: 3. This CDR3 region has 13 residues. Germline V gene sequence: CDR1 GTSNPN, CDR2 SVGIG (reference sequence). The CDR3 sequence is CAWSRDRPYGYTF. Written as DNA, the CDR3 is TGTGCCTGGAGTAGGGACAGGCCCTATGGCTACACCTTC. The full variable domain, with the rest looked up from reference TRBV30 and TRBJ1-2, is SQTIHQWPATLVQPVGSPLSLECTVEGTSNPNLYWYRQAAGRGLQLLFYSVGIGQISSEVPQNLSASRPQDRQFILSSKKLLLSDSGFYLCAWSRDRPYGYTFGSGTRLTVV.

The chain has TRBV21-1 and TRBJ2-5; whether TRBD2, the table's D call, matches the DNA was not checked. TRBV21-1 is termed a pseudogene. The CDR3 covers 15 residues. The CDR3 loop is CASSKVEVSLETQYF. For the CDR3, the DNA is TGTGCCAGCAGCAAAGTGGAGGTCAGCCTAGAGACCCAGTACTTC.

The chain is built from TRBV7-9 and TRBJ1-1; D is ambiguous. Germline CDR1 reads SEHNR; CDR2 reads FQNEAQ (reference sequence). The V and J ends lost 4 bases and 1 base respectively, with 10 bases between them. There are 14 residues in the CDR3. CDR3 residues: CASSSHGGNTEAFF. CDR3 bases: TGTGCCAGCAGCTCCCACGGCGGGAACACTGAAGCTTTCTTT. Complete variable domain (other parts from reference TRBV7-9 and TRBJ1-1): DTGVSQNPRHKITKRGQNVTFRCDPISEHNRLYWYRQTLGQGPEFLTYFQNEAQLEKSRLLSDRFSAERPKGSFSTLEIQRTEQGDSAMYLCASSSHGGNTEAFFGQGTRLTVV.

This clone was counted between two and nine times. The V gene is TRBV4-2, the J gene TRBJ2-1; perhaps TRBD1 as D (6 bases). This CDR3 is built from 12 residues. V shed 3 bases and J shed 14 bases, with 14 bases lying between them. Germline lookup yields CDR1 LGHNA and CDR2 YNFKEQ. CDR3 nucleotides: TGTGCCAGCAGCCAGGGGGCGGGCCTGGAGTTCTTC. It encodes CASSQGAGLEFF.